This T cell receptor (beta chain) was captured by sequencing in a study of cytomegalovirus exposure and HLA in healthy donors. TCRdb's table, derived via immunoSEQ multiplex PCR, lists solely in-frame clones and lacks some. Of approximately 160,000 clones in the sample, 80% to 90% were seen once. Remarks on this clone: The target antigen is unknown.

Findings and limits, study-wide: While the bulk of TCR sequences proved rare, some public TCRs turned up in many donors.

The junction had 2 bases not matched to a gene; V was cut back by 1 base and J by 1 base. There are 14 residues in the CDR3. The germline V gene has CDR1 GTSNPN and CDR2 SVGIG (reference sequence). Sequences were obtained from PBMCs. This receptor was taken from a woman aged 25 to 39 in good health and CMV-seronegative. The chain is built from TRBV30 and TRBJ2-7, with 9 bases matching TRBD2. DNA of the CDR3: TGTGCCTGGAGTGGACTAGCGGAGTCCTACGAGCAGTACTTC. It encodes CAWSGLAESYEQYF.